This TCR beta chain was retrieved from a study of blood T cell repertoires in COVID-19. Study-level information: Italy, Spain and the United States were the sources of the convalescent and acute COVID-19 samples. Nucleic acid was either cDNA or gDNA, and it came from T cells, B-cell-depleted T cells, or PBMCs.

With V trimmed by 3 bases and J by 3 bases, 0 bases remained unmatched. This CDR3 contains 13 residues. Study processing details: The assay estimated nucleated cells by amplifying reference gene primers. The method was immunoSEQ multiplex PCR; TCRdb's version includes in-frame clones alone and lacks a portion of them. That table supplies the V and J calls and clone size; D and trimming were determined from the DNA. The sample carries over 350,000 clones, around 89% recorded once. The TCR comes from a woman aged 25 to 39 with acute or convalescent COVID-19. The genes are TRBV12-3 or TRBV12-4 and TRBJ2-5, with 8 bases fitting TRBD2. Sample: peripheral blood. The CDR3: CASSFGGEETQYF. CDR3 sequence (DNA): TGTGCCAGCAGTTTCGGGGGGGAAGAGACCCAGTACTTC.